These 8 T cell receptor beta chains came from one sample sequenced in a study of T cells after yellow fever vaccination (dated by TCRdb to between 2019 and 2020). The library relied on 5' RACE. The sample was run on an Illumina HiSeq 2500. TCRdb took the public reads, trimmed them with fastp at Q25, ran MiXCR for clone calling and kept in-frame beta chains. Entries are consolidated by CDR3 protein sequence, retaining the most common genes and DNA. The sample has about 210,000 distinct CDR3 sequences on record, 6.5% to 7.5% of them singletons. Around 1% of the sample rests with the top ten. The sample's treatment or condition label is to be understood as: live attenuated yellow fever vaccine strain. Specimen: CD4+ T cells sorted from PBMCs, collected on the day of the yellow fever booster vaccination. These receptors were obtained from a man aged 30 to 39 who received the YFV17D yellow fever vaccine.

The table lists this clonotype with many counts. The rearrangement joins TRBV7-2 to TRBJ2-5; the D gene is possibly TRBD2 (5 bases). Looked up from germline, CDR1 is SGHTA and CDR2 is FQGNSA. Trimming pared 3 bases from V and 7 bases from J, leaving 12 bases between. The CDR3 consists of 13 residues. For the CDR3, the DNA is TGTGCCAGCAGCTTCGGAGAGGGCGGGACCCAGTACTTC. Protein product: CASSFGEGGTQYF.

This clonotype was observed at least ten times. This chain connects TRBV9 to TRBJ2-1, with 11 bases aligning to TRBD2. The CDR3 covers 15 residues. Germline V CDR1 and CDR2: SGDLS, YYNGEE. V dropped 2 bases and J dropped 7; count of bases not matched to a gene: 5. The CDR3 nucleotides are TGTGCCAGCAGCGTGAGACTAGCGGGGACAAATGAGCAGTTCTTC. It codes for CASSVRLAGTNEQFF.

The CDR3: CASSQEIRGRATQYF. For the CDR3, the DNA is TGCGCCAGCAGCCAAGAAATTAGGGGGCGCGCGACCCAGTACTTC. This rearrangement joins TRBV4-3 to TRBJ2-5, with 7 bases that match TRBD1. The CDR3 loop spans 15 amino acids. With 0 bases clipped from V and 7 bases from J, the junction kept 8 bases outside the gene matches. The germline V gene encodes CDR1 LGHNA and CDR2 YSLEER.

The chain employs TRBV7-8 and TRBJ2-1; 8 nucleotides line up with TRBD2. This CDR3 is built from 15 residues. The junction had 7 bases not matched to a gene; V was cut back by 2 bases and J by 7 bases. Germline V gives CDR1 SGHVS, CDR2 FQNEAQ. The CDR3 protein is CASSLTGLGINEQFF. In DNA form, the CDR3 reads TGTGCCAGCAGCTTAACGGGACTAGGGATAAATGAGCAGTTCTTC.

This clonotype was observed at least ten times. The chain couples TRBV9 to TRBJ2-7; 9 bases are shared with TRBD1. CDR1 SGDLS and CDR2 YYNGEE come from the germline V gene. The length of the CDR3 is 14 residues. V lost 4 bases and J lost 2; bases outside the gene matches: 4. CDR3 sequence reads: CASSLRTGAYEQYF. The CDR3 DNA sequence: TGTGCCAGCAGCCTCCGGACAGGGGCCTACGAGCAGTACTTC.

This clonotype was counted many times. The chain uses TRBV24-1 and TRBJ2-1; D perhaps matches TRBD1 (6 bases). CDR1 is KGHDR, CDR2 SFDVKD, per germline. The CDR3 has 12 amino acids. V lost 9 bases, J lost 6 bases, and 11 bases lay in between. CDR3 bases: TGTGCCACCGCAGGGGCCTCCAATGAGCAGTTCTTC. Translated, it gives CATAGASNEQFF.

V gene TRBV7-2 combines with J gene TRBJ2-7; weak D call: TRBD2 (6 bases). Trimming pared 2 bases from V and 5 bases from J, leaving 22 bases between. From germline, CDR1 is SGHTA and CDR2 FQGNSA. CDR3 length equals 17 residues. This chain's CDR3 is CASSLKVGGEVGNEQYF. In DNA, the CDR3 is TGTGCCAGCAGCTTAAAAGTGGGGGGAGAGGTGGGGAACGAGCAGTACTTC.

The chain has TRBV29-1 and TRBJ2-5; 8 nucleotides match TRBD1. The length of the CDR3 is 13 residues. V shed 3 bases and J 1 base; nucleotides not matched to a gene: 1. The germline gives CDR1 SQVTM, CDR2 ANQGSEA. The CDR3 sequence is CSVEGQVQETQYF. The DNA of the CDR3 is TGCAGCGTTGAGGGACAGGTCCAAGAGACCCAGTACTTC. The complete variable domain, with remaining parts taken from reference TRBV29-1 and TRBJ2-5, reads SAVISQKPSRDICQRGTSLTIQCQVDSQVTMMFWYRQQPGQSLTLIATANQGSEATYESGFVIDKFPISRPNLTFSTLTVSNMSPEDSSIYLCSVEGQVQETQYFGPGTRLLVL.